Below, 30 T cell receptor beta chains from the same sample are listed, as sequenced in a study of T-cell reconstitution after alpha-beta-depleted transplantation in children. As it was prepared, the TCRbeta library received unique molecular identifiers. Using its own MiXCR run on the PCR reads, TCRdb lists one record per CDR3 protein. The sample consists of 230,000 or so distinct CDR3 sequences, more than 10% of them appearing once. The input for sequencing was PBMCs from the stem cell graft donor, taken from the stem cell graft. All receptors come from a human donor who donated a stem cell graft to a child with acute lymphoblastic leukemia.

This chain joins TRBV7-3 and TRBJ2-1; TRBD2 agrees at 7 bases. Germline loops: CDR1 SGHTA, CDR2 FQGTGA. Trimming cost V 5 bases and J 9 bases; bases outside gene matches: 16. The CDR3 consists of 16 residues. CDR3 region: CASSAPRGEGRVEQFF. As DNA, the CDR3 is TGTGCCAGCAGCGCTCCTAGAGGGGAGGGCCGGGTTGAGCAGTTCTTC.

This clonotype came up many times. This chain links TRBV28 with TRBJ2-1, with 9 bases fitting TRBD2. With V trimmed by 1 base and J by 9 bases, 7 bases remained unmatched. CDR1 and CDR2 (germline): MDHEN, SYDVKM. This CDR3 spans 15 amino acids. The CDR3 sequence is CASSLSSSGNLEQFF. DNA for the CDR3: TGTGCCAGCAGTTTATCGTCTAGCGGGAACCTTGAGCAGTTCTTC.

This clonotype was observed many times. This chain links TRBV5-1 with TRBJ2-5; the match to TRBD1 covers 9 bases. CDR1 and CDR2 from the germline V gene are SGHRS and YFSETQ. CDR3 length: 16 residues. The V segment lost 3 bases and the J segment 2 bases; nucleotides outside the gene matches: 8. CDR3 in DNA: TGCGCCAGCAGCTGGGGGGACAGGGTCCGGCAAGAGACCCAGTACTTC. As protein: CASSWGDRVRQETQYF. Combining the CDR3 with reference TRBV5-1 and TRBJ2-5 gives the whole variable domain KAGVTQTPRYLIKTRGQQVTLSCSPISGHRSVSWYQQTPGQGLQFLFEYFSETQRNKGNFPGRFSGRQFSNSRSEMNVSTLELGDSALYLCASSWGDRVRQETQYFGPGTRLLVL.

This clonotype appeared many times. CDR3 nucleotides: TGCGCCAGCAGCTTCGACGGATCCTTTAACTATGGCTACACCTTC. It yields the protein CASSFDGSFNYGYTF. The chain is built from TRBV5-1 and TRBJ1-2; D remains unclear. The length of the CDR3 is 15 residues. V shed 2 bases and J shed 1 base, with 12 bases lying between them. Germline V gene data show CDR1 as SGHRS and CDR2 as YFSETQ.

Many counts were recorded for this clonotype. The gene calls are TRBV10-3 and TRBJ2-5; 9 bases map to TRBD1. The V and J ends lost 6 bases and 5 bases, in that order; junction bases with no gene match: 1. Germline loops: CDR1 ENHRY, CDR2 SYGVKD. The CDR3 is 12 residues long. CDR3 coding DNA: TGTGCCATCAGCGGACAGGGGGAGACCCAGTACTTC. It specifies CAISGQGETQYF.

This clonotype has a count of ten or more. The chain uses TRBV12-3 or TRBV12-4 and TRBJ2-3; D is uncertain. Trimming removed 10 bases from V and 6 bases from J, with 11 bases in between. The CDR3 has 11 residues. Written as DNA, the CDR3 is TGTGCCACCCTCCGGTGGGATACGCAGTATTTT. Amino acids: CATLRWDTQYF.

The J gene is TRBJ2-7, the V gene TRBV6-2 or TRBV6-3; D is unclear. The germline CDR1 and CDR2 sequences are MNHEY and SVGEGT. Trimming stripped 4 bases from V and 5 bases from J, with 12 bases between. The CDR3 runs 13 residues. CDR3 nucleotides: TGTGCCAGCAGTTGGGGTCGGGTCAACGAGCAGTACTTC. Protein product: CASSWGRVNEQYF.

This clonotype showed up many times. The chain carries TRBV19 and TRBJ1-2; TRBD1 matches 9 bases. The CDR3 loop spans 14 amino acids. Germline values: CDR1 LNHDA, CDR2 SQIVND (reference sequence). V trimming: 7 bases; J trimming: 7 bases; junction bases outside the gene matches: 10. The CDR3 here is CASTRAGQGTGYTF. CDR3 DNA: TGTGCCAGTACCCGGGCGGGACAGGGAACTGGCTACACCTTC.

This clonotype was counted at least ten times. V gene TRBV7-6 combines with J gene TRBJ1-2, with 9 bases lining up with TRBD1. The CDR3 is 13 amino acids. The J segment lost 6 bases and the V segment lost 2 bases, leaving 1 base of the junction unmatched. From germline, CDR1 is SGHVS and CDR2 FNYEAQ. DNA of the CDR3: TGTGCCAGCAGCTTAACAGGGGGCAATGGCTACACCTTC. This sequence encodes CASSLTGGNGYTF. Variable domain in full (rest from reference TRBV7-6 and TRBJ1-2): GAGVSQSPRYKVTKRGQDVALRCDPISGHVSLYWYRQALGQGPEFLTYFNYEAQQDKSGLPNDRFSAERPEGSISTLTIQRTEQRDSAMYRCASSLTGGNGYTFGSGTRLTVV.

This clonotype was detected ten times or more. The chain links TRBV14 to TRBJ2-5; D possibly uses TRBD1 or TRBD2 (6 bases each). The ends were cut back, 4 bases at V and 5 bases at J, with 20 bases in the middle. Germline V gives CDR1 SGHDN, CDR2 FVKESK. The length of the CDR3 is 16 residues. The CDR3 region has the DNA TGTGCCAGCAGCCGATGGGACACCCCAGGAGGGGAGACCCAGTACTTC. As protein: CASSRWDTPGGETQYF.

This clonotype was counted ten times or more. V is TRBV7-2 and J is TRBJ1-2; 9 bases are a match to TRBD1. The ends lost 2 bases at V and 3 bases at J; junction bases unmatched: 4. The CDR3 is 15 amino acids. CDR1 is SGHTA and CDR2 is FQGNSA in the germline V gene. CDR3 in DNA: TGTGCCAGCAGCTTATATAGGACAGGGGACTATGGCTACACCTTC. Translating it yields CASSLYRTGDYGYTF.

The rearrangement links TRBV4-1 to TRBJ1-1; D remains ambiguous. The CDR3 is 15 amino acids. Germline assignment: CDR1 MGHRA and CDR2 YSYEKL. V lost 0 bases and J 1 base, leaving 9 bases between the germline ends. The CDR3 spells CASSQEGSRNTEAFF. As DNA, the CDR3 is TGCGCCAGCAGCCAAGAAGGGTCCAGGAACACTGAAGCTTTCTTT.

The chain couples TRBV7-8 to TRBJ2-3; TRBD2 aligns across 8 bases. This CDR3 comprises 16 residues. Germline trimming cut 1 base from V and 0 bases from J; bases unmatched to any gene: 3. The V gene's germline CDR1 is SGHVS and CDR2 FQNEAQ. Written as DNA, the CDR3 is TGTGCCAGCAGCTTAGAGGCTAGCGGGAGCACAGATACGCAGTATTTT. Protein product: CASSLEASGSTDTQYF.

In this sample, this clonotype turned up many times. V gene TRBV12-3 or TRBV12-4 combines with J gene TRBJ2-2; D remains ambiguous. Trimming stripped 5 bases from V and 5 bases from J, with 6 bases between. CDR3 length: 12 residues. CDR3 sequence (DNA): TGTGCCAGCAGTGCGTCTACCGGGGAGCTGTTTTTT. This gives the protein CASSASTGELFF.

This clonotype occurred many times. The chain links TRBV14 to TRBJ2-7; 10 bases are shared with TRBD1. The ends lost 4 bases at V and 2 bases at J; junction bases unmatched: 2. The CDR3 loop spans 14 amino acids. The germline V gene has CDR1 SGHDN and CDR2 FVKESK. The DNA for the CDR3 is TGTGCCAGCAGCCGGGACAGGGGACCCTACGAGCAGTACTTC. Protein: CASSRDRGPYEQYF.

This clonotype appeared many times. The chain uses TRBV10-3 and TRBJ2-5; 7 bases line up with TRBD1. Unmatched junction bases numbered 5, after V lost 4 bases and J lost 3 bases. Germline values: CDR1 ENHRY, CDR2 SYGVKD. This CDR3 contains 14 residues. CDR3 in amino acids: CAISGPTGEETQYF. The CDR3 DNA reads as TGTGCCATCAGTGGGCCTACAGGGGAAGAGACCCAGTACTTC.

The table lists this clonotype with many counts. The chain has TRBV6-2 or TRBV6-3 and TRBJ1-2, with TRBD1 as a possible D gene (5 bases). Germline CDR1 and CDR2: MNHEY and SVGEGT. V lost 4 bases to trimming and J lost 4 bases, with 19 bases between them. This CDR3 has 16 amino acids. CDR3 nucleotides: TGTGCCAGCAGTTGGGGGTTTGCTTCAGACAGCTATGGCTACACCTTC. Its translation: CASSWGFASDSYGYTF.

In regard to this clonotype: This sequence may be a read error, since a much larger clone differs from it by one base. V usage is TRBV20-1 and J usage is TRBJ2-1; D is unclear. The ends were cut back, 7 bases at V and 5 bases at J, with 9 bases in the middle. CDR1 is DFQATT and CDR2 is SNEGSKA in the germline V gene (reference sequence). CDR3 length equals 11 residues. The CDR3 sequence: CSVGPHNEQFF. The CDR3 DNA follows: TGCAGTGTCGGGCCGCACAATGAGCAGTTCTTC.

This chain links TRBV5-1 with TRBJ2-4, with TRBD1 matching 7 bases. Trimming at V came to 4 bases and at J to 6 bases, leaving 10 bases not matched to a gene. The CDR3 has 15 amino acids. Per the germline V gene, CDR1 is SGHRS and CDR2 is YFSETQ. This CDR3 reads CASSMRTGGSNIQYF. The CDR3 DNA is TGCGCCAGCAGCATGAGGACAGGCGGCTCAAACATTCAGTACTTC.

In nucleotides, the CDR3 is TGTGCCAGCAGCAAAGGATACGAAAAACTGTTTTTT. Its translation is CASSKGYEKLFF. V is TRBV7-6 and J is TRBJ1-4; no definite D call. Looked up from germline, CDR1 is SGHVS and CDR2 is FNYEAQ. V was trimmed by 5 bases and J by 8 bases, leaving 9 bases between them. The CDR3 spans 12 residues.

This clonotype appeared many times. In nucleotides, the CDR3 is TGTGCCAGCGGGACAGGCAACACCGGGGAGCTGTTTTTT. Translation gives CASGTGNTGELFF. The rearrangement uses TRBV12-3 or TRBV12-4 and TRBJ2-2; TRBD1 aligns across 8 bases. This CDR3 has 13 amino acids. The ends lost 8 bases at V and 2 bases at J; junction bases unmatched: 1.

This clonotype was detected many times. The chain's CDR3 is CASSQEAQNTGELFF. DNA of the CDR3: TGCGCCAGCAGCCAAGAAGCACAGAACACCGGGGAGCTGTTTTTT. The chain joins TRBV4-3 to TRBJ2-2; D is unresolved. The V gene lost 0 bases and the J gene lost 1 base, with 6 bases spanning the gap. The CDR3 has 15 residues. The germline CDR1 and CDR2 sequences are LGHNA and YSLEER.

There are many counts of this clonotype. CDR3 bases: TGCGCCAGCAGCTGGGGGCGAGAGCAGTACTTC. Its protein is CASSWGREQYF. The rearrangement joins TRBV5-1 to TRBJ2-7, with TRBD1 as a possible D gene (6 bases). CDR1 is SGHRS and CDR2 is YFSETQ in the germline V gene. Trimming pared 3 bases from V and 7 bases from J, leaving 8 bases between. The CDR3 totals 11 residues.

This clonotype has a count of ten or more. A much larger clone differs by one base, so this may be a read error. The rearrangement uses TRBV20-1 and TRBJ2-7; 7 nucleotides agree with TRBD1. Per the germline V gene, CDR1 is DFQATT and CDR2 is SNEGSKA (reference sequence). CDR3 size: 11 residues. J was trimmed by 4 bases and V by 3 bases; bases with no gene match: 0. DNA for the CDR3: TGCAGTGCTAGCAGGGGGTACGAGCAGTACTTC. Encoded protein: CSASRGYEQYF.

This clonotype appeared many times. V gene TRBV4-2 combines with J gene TRBJ2-5, with 8 bases matching TRBD2. Germline V gives CDR1 LGHNA, CDR2 YNFKEQ. The CDR3 spans 16 residues. J lost 1 base, V lost 0 bases, and 4 bases had no gene match. CDR3 residues: CASSQDAAGGQETQYF. CDR3 coding DNA: TGTGCCAGCAGCCAAGACGCGGCGGGGGGCCAAGAGACCCAGTACTTC.

The chain couples TRBV20-1 to TRBJ1-6, with D possibly matching TRBD1 (6 bases). CDR1 is DFQATT and CDR2 is SNEGSKA in the germline V gene (reference sequence). The ends were cut back, 4 bases at V and 8 bases at J, with 18 bases in the middle. The CDR3 is made up of 15 amino acids. The CDR3 loop reads CSATRRGFRDSPLHF. DNA of the CDR3: TGCAGTGCTACTCGAAGGGGGTTTCGGGATTCACCCCTCCACTTT.

This clonotype showed up just a few times. The chain joins TRBV12-3 or TRBV12-4 to TRBJ2-7, with D possibly matching TRBD2 (5 bases). With 6 bases removed from V and 3 bases from J, the gap between germline ends came to 12 bases. CDR3 length equals 13 residues. The CDR3 bases are TGTGCCAGCAGCCTCCGGGGAGACTACGAGCAGTACTTC. The encoded protein is CASSLRGDYEQYF.

The sample holds many counts of this clonotype. The V call is TRBV7-8, the J call TRBJ2-3, with a tentative D call TRBD2 (7 bases). The CDR3 is 16 amino acids. V was trimmed by 1 base and J by 3 bases, leaving 14 bases between them. In germline, CDR1 is SGHVS, CDR2 FQNEAQ. Here the CDR3 reads CASSLVGGGGTDTQYF. The CDR3 nucleotides are TGTGCCAGCAGCTTAGTTGGGGGAGGGGGGACAGATACGCAGTATTTT.

In its sample, this clonotype was seen many times. The chain couples TRBV20-1 to TRBJ1-6; D gene unclear. This CDR3 has 15 amino acids. The V gene lost 8 bases and the J gene lost 0 bases, with 14 bases spanning the gap. Germline CDR1 is DFQATT and CDR2 is SNEGSKA (reference sequence). The CDR3 DNA reads as TGCAGTAGGGTGGGGTTTCACTCCTATAATTCACCCCTCCACTTT. Its protein is CSRVGFHSYNSPLHF.

V usage is TRBV28 and J usage is TRBJ2-3; D remains unclear. Between the trimmed V and J ends, which lost 3 bases and 6 bases, there was a span of 7 bases. Germline CDR1 MDHEN, CDR2 SYDVKM. CDR3 length: 12 amino acids. CDR3 protein: CASSFQQDTQYF. The CDR3 bases are TGTGCCAGCAGTTTTCAGCAGGATACGCAGTATTTT.